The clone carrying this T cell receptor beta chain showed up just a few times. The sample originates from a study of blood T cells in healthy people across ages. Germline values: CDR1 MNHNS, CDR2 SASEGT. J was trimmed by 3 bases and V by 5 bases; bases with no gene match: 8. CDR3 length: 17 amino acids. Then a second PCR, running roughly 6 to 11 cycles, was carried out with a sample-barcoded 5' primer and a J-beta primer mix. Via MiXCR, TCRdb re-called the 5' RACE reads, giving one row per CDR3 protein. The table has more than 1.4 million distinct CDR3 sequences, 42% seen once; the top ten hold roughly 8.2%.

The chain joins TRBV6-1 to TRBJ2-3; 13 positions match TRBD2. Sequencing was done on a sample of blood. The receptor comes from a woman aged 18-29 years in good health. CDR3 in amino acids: CASSPGLAGEGTDTQYF. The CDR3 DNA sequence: TGTGCCAGCAGTCCAGGACTAGCGGGAGAGGGGACAGATACGCAGTATTTT.